The 22 T cell receptor beta chains given below trace back to one sample, sequenced in a study of a mutant IDH1 vaccine in newly diagnosed glioma. Noted time point: week 47, end of study. Doses comprised 300 ug of mutant IDH1 20-mer peptide each, plus topical imiquimod. The protocol was immunoSEQ multiplex PCR, while the TCRdb copy is restricted to in-frame clones and leaves out a portion. The sample records 30,000 to 35,000 clones, more than 80% being singletons. These receptors are not linked to any known antigen. The sequencing used PBMCs, collected from a glioma patient whose treatment included an IDH1 peptide vaccine. The receptor set was obtained from a woman between 35 and 50 years old with glioma.

The genes are TRBV7-2 and TRBJ2-5, with 7 bases that match TRBD2. Germline-derived CDR1 and CDR2 are SGHTA and FQGNSA. V lost 2 bases and J lost 1; bases outside the gene matches: 13. This CDR3 has 18 amino acids. CDR3: CASSLTRRASGAQETQYF. DNA for the CDR3: TGTGCCAGCAGCTTAACCCGCCGGGCTAGCGGAGCCCAAGAGACCCAGTACTTC.

This rearrangement joins TRBV6-1 to TRBJ1-2; D remains unclear. Trimming cost V 1 base and J 7 bases, with 10 bases left between them. The CDR3 contains 13 residues. Germline V gene data show CDR1 as MNHNS and CDR2 as SASEGT. This CDR3 reads CASSEVGQSGYTF. Written as DNA, the CDR3 is TGTGCCAGCAGTGAAGTCGGCCAGTCTGGCTACACCTTC.

The chain has TRBV29-1 and TRBJ1-1, with D tentatively TRBD1 (5 bases). V was clipped by 5 bases and J by 5 bases, with 12 bases between them. This CDR3 contains 12 residues. Germline CDR1 reads SQVTM; CDR2 reads ANQGSEA. CDR3 sequence (DNA): TGCAGCGTTTCTACCGGGGGGACTGAAGCTTTCTTT. Encoded protein: CSVSTGGTEAFF.

The J gene is TRBJ2-5, the V gene TRBV5-1; TRBD2 aligns across 14 bases. The length of the CDR3 is 19 residues. The ends lost 4 bases at V and 4 bases at J; junction bases unmatched: 15. CDR1 and CDR2 from the germline V gene are SGHRS and YFSETQ. The CDR3 DNA reads as TGCGCCAGCAGCCCGGGGCTGACTAGCGGGAGGGCTGGGGGAGAGACCCAGTACTTC. It translates to CASSPGLTSGRAGGETQYF. Supplemented by reference TRBV5-1 and TRBJ2-5, the full variable domain reads KAGVTQTPRYLIKTRGQQVTLSCSPISGHRSVSWYQQTPGQGLQFLFEYFSETQRNKGNFPGRFSGRQFSNSRSEMNVSTLELGDSALYLCASSPGLTSGRAGGETQYFGPGTRLLVL.

CDR3 nucleotide sequence: TGCAGTGCTCAACGACAGCAGCCCCAGCATTTT. Protein product: CSAQRQQPQHF. The chain carries TRBV20-1 and TRBJ1-5, with D perhaps TRBD1 (5 bases). Trimming pared 5 bases from V and 7 bases from J, leaving 9 bases between. This CDR3 is 11 amino acids long. Germline V gives CDR1 DFQATT, CDR2 SNEGSKA (reference sequence).

This clone has a single count. This sequence joins TRBV9 and TRBJ2-1; either TRBD1 or TRBD2 may supply D (5 bases each). Looked up from germline, CDR1 is SGDLS and CDR2 is YYNGEE. The length of the CDR3 is 13 residues. V was cut by 0 bases and J by 9 bases, with 10 bases left in between. Written as DNA, the CDR3 is TGTGCCAGCAGCGTAGGAGGGGCAGCTGAGCAGTTCTTC. Protein sequence: CASSVGGAAEQFF.

The V call is TRBV5-1, the J call TRBJ2-3, with D maybe TRBD2 (6 bases). The germline V and J ends were trimmed by 0 bases and 5 bases, with 16 bases remaining between them. Germline CDR1 and CDR2: SGHRS and YFSETQ. CDR3 size: 16 residues. CDR3 sequence (DNA): TGCGCCAGCAGCTTGGGGGTAGCGGAGTGGGTAGATACGCAGTATTTT. Its protein is CASSLGVAEWVDTQYF.

The chain links TRBV10-3 to TRBJ1-1, with no clear D. There are 13 residues in the CDR3. Germline loops: CDR1 ENHRY, CDR2 SYGVKD. The V gene lost 5 bases and the J gene lost 2 bases, with 9 bases spanning the gap. The DNA for the CDR3 is TGTGCCATCAGTCTGAACCCTAACACTGAAGCTTTCTTT. Translation gives CAISLNPNTEAFF.

The chain has TRBV6-6 and TRBJ1-2; 9 bases are shared with TRBD1. V gave up 6 bases and J gave up 2 bases; unmatched junction bases: 4. The CDR3 consists of 14 residues. Germline assignment: CDR1 MNHNY and CDR2 SVGAGI (reference sequence). CDR3 amino acids: CASRPGQGNYGYTF. The CDR3, as DNA: TGTGCCAGCAGGCCCGGACAGGGGAACTATGGCTACACCTTC.

V usage is TRBV6-5 and J usage is TRBJ2-5; D tentatively fits TRBD1 or TRBD2 (5 bases each). V lost 3 bases, J lost 7 bases, and 21 bases lay in between. Per germline, CDR1 MNHEY and CDR2 SVGAGI. This CDR3 comprises 16 residues. The CDR3 sequence: CASSYLQSGTAGTQYF. The CDR3 nucleotides are TGTGCCAGCAGTTATCTCCAGTCTGGGACCGCGGGGACCCAGTACTTC.

V is TRBV30 and J is TRBJ1-1; 7 bases are shared with TRBD1. This CDR3 has 16 residues. Germline trimming cut 0 bases from V and 5 bases from J; bases unmatched to any gene: 12. CDR1 and CDR2 from the germline V gene are GTSNPN and SVGIG (reference sequence). The CDR3: CAWSVRSGGYFTEAFF. The CDR3 DNA sequence: TGTGCCTGGAGTGTACGTTCAGGGGGGTACTTTACTGAAGCTTTCTTT. Supplemented by reference TRBV30 and TRBJ1-1, the full variable domain reads SQTIHQWPATLVQPVGSPLSLECTVEGTSNPNLYWYRQAAGRGLQLLFYSVGIGQISSEVPQNLSASRPQDRQFILSSKKLLLSDSGFYLCAWSVRSGGYFTEAFFGQGTRLTVV.

The chain carries TRBV6-6 and TRBJ1-5, with D perhaps matching TRBD1 (6 bases). Germline V gene sequence: CDR1 MNHNY, CDR2 SVGAGI (reference sequence). This CDR3 has 15 amino acids. V was shortened by 5 bases and J by 1 base, with 12 bases between the two germline ends. The chain's CDR3 is CASSHRVESNQPQHF. The CDR3 region has the DNA TGTGCCAGCAGTCACAGGGTTGAGAGCAATCAGCCCCAGCATTTT.

V usage is TRBV10-3 and J usage is TRBJ2-1, with D tentatively TRBD1 or TRBD2 (5 bases each). Germline assignment: CDR1 ENHRY and CDR2 SYGVKD. CDR3 length: 14 residues. Trimming shortened V by 3 bases and J by 0 bases, and 6 bases separated the two germline ends. The CDR3 here is CAISDGGSYNEQFF. CDR3 coding DNA: TGTGCCATCAGTGATGGGGGCTCCTACAATGAGCAGTTCTTC.

This chain connects TRBV6-1 to TRBJ2-1; D gene ambiguous. This CDR3 comprises 11 residues. Trimming took off 7 bases at V and 2 bases at J, with 3 bases between the two ends. Germline V gene sequence: CDR1 MNHNS, CDR2 SASEGT. The CDR3 sequence: CASNTYNEQFF. The CDR3 region has the DNA TGTGCCAGCAACACCTACAATGAGCAGTTCTTC.

The V gene is TRBV4-3, the J gene TRBJ2-7; TRBD1 matches at 10 bases. The V and J ends lost 0 bases and 6 bases, in that order; junction bases with no gene match: 14. The CDR3 has 18 residues. The germline CDR1 and CDR2 sequences are LGHNA and YSLEER. DNA of the CDR3: TGCGCCAGCAGCCAAGATCTAGGGACAGGGGATCGGATAGGCGAGCAGTACTTC. Translation: CASSQDLGTGDRIGEQYF.

The chain joins TRBV7-9 to TRBJ2-3, with TRBD2 matching 7 bases. V lost 5 bases, J lost 0 bases, and 5 bases stayed unmatched. Per the germline V gene, CDR1 is SEHNR and CDR2 is FQNEAQ (reference sequence). The CDR3 has 15 residues. The CDR3 sequence: CASSRLAVSTDTQYF. The DNA of the CDR3 is TGTGCCAGCAGCCGGCTAGCGGTAAGCACAGATACGCAGTATTTT.

This clone was seen more than once but under ten times. The chain joins TRBV7-9 to TRBJ2-5; D gene uncertain. V was cut by 2 bases and J by 2 bases, with 6 bases left in between. Per germline, CDR1 SEHNR and CDR2 FQNEAQ (reference sequence). The CDR3 sequence is 13 residues long. In nucleotides, the CDR3 is TGTGCCAGCAGCTTAACTATACAAGAGACCCAGTACTTC. This translates into CASSLTIQETQYF.

The genes are TRBV7-9 and TRBJ1-1; D remains ambiguous. Trimming shortened V by 5 bases and J by 3 bases, and 13 bases separated the two germline ends. The CDR3 covers 14 residues. Germline V gene lookup returns CDR1 SEHNR and CDR2 FQNEAQ (reference sequence). The CDR3, as DNA: TGTGCCAGCAGCCACGATAACCGGGACACTGAAGCTTTCTTT. It encodes CASSHDNRDTEAFF.

This chain's CDR3 is CASSELTNTEAFF. In nucleotides, the CDR3 is TGTGCCAGCAGCGAGCTGACGAACACTGAAGCTTTCTTT. The chain recombines TRBV5-4 with TRBJ1-1; D gene unclear. CDR3 length: 13 amino acids. Germline CDR1 and CDR2: SGHNT and YYREEE (reference sequence). The ends were cut back, 4 bases at V and 1 base at J, with 8 bases in the middle. The entire variable domain, with the rest obtained from reference TRBV5-4 and TRBJ1-1, is as follows: ETGVTQSPTHLIKTRGQQVTLRCSSQSGHNTVSWYQQALGQGPQFIFQYYREEENGRGNFPPRFSGLQFPNYSSELNVNALELDDSALYLCASSELTNTEAFFGQGTRLTVV.

CDR3 sequence: CASRGTSGGAGEQYF. DNA of the CDR3: TGTGCCAGCAGGGGGACTAGCGGGGGGGCGGGAGAGCAGTACTTC. This chain connects TRBV6-5 to TRBJ2-7; 16 bases are shared with TRBD2. This CDR3 region has 15 residues. Germline assignment: CDR1 MNHEY and CDR2 SVGAGI. The ends lost 6 bases at V and 7 bases at J; junction bases unmatched: 6.

The chain has TRBV5-1 and TRBJ1-3; 7 nucleotides align to TRBD1. Germline lookup yields CDR1 SGHRS and CDR2 YFSETQ. The V and J ends lost 4 bases and 0 bases, in that order; junction bases with no gene match: 7. CDR3 length: 16 amino acids. The DNA for the CDR3 is TGCGCCAGCAGCCCGACAGGGCCTCTCTCTGGAAACACCATATATTTT. Its translation is CASSPTGPLSGNTIYF. Filled out from reference TRBV5-1 and TRBJ1-3, the complete variable domain reads KAGVTQTPRYLIKTRGQQVTLSCSPISGHRSVSWYQQTPGQGLQFLFEYFSETQRNKGNFPGRFSGRQFSNSRSEMNVSTLELGDSALYLCASSPTGPLSGNTIYFGEGSWLTVV.

This chain links TRBV7-2 with TRBJ1-1; D may be TRBD1 (5 bases). Germline V CDR1 and CDR2: SGHTA, FQGNSA. The V and J ends lost 5 bases and 4 bases respectively, with 11 bases between them. The CDR3 is 13 residues long. The CDR3 DNA sequence: TGTGCCAGCAGCAATTATGGGGGCACTGAAGCTTTCTTT. Translated, it gives CASSNYGGTEAFF.